This T cell receptor (beta chain) was retrieved from a study of identical twins. Study-level findings and limits: Zero-insertion findings could be partly confounded by invariant cells (MAIT and iNKT cells).

The CDR3 covers 13 residues. After removal of 4 bases from V and 3 bases from J, the junction contained 6 bases not matched to a gene. Germline CDR1 reads DFQATT; CDR2 reads SNEGSKA (reference sequence). A universal primer binding site was introduced by template switching. The final cDNA contained unique molecular identifiers. A single record per CDR3 protein comes from TCRdb applying MiXCR to the 5' RACE reads. The sample yields just over 500,000 distinct CDR3 sequences, less than 25% seen once. This clonotype was seen many times. Its antigen is currently unknown. This sample also appeared in a second study, on T cells expressing NK-cell markers.

The source is a woman aged 18-29 years in good health. V is TRBV20-1 and J is TRBJ2-7; 7 bases map to TRBD2. The source material was CD4+ T cells sorted from blood. The CDR3 nucleotides are TGCAGTGCTAACAGCGGGGATTTCTACGAGCAGTACTTC. It specifies CSANSGDFYEQYF.